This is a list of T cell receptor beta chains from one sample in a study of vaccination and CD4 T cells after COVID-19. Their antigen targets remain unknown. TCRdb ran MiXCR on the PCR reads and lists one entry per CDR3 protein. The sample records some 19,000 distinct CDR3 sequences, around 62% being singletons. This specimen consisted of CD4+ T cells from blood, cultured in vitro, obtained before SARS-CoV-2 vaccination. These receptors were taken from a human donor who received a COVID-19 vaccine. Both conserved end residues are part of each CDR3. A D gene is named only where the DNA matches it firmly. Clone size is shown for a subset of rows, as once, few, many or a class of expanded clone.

DNA: TGTGCCAGCAGTTTCTCCAGGATAGATAATTCACCCCTCCACTTT
CDR3: CASSFSRIDNSPLHF
V: TRBV27
D: NA
size: NA
J: TRBJ1-6

DNA: TGCGCCAGCAGCCAAGGCAGGGGTGGTGGCTACACCTTC
CDR3: CASSQGRGGGYTF
V: TRBV4-1
D: NA
size: NA
J: TRBJ1-2

DNA: TGTGCCTGGAGCCAAAACCGAGGGGTAAATCAGCCCCAGCATTTT
CDR3: CAWSQNRGVNQPQHF
V: TRBV30
D: NA
size: few
J: TRBJ1-5

DNA: TGTGCCAGCAGTTACACGAGAGGAGGGTTCGATACGCAGTATTTT
CDR3: CASSYTRGGFDTQYF
V: TRBV6-5
D: NA
size: NA
J: TRBJ2-3

DNA: TGCGCCAGCAGTACCCCCCGGGAGGGGCATGAGCAGTTCTTC
CDR3: CASSTPREGHEQFF
V: TRBV10-2
D: TRBD2
size: NA
J: TRBJ2-1

DNA: TGTGCCAGTAGTATGGCCCCTTGGGGAGGTGGTGGCTACACCTTC
CDR3: CASSMAPWGGGGYTF
V: TRBV19
D: NA
size: few
J: TRBJ1-2

DNA: TGTGCCAGCAGGTCCAGGGGGAGTCCCAATCAGCCCCAGCATTTT
CDR3: CASRSRGSPNQPQHF
V: TRBV6-1
D: TRBD1
size: NA
J: TRBJ1-5

DNA: TGTGCCAGCAGCTTACAGAATTCACCCCTCCACTTT
CDR3: CASSLQNSPLHF
V: TRBV7-2
D: NA
size: few
J: TRBJ1-6

DNA: TGTGCCAGCAGTGAAGAGGGCAGGGGAGGGTCCTATGGCTACACCTTC
CDR3: CASSEEGRGGSYGYTF
V: TRBV25-1
D: NA
size: few
J: TRBJ1-2

DNA: TGTGCCATCCGGAGCATTGAGGCGCATAAAGAGACCCAGTGCTTC
CDR3: CAIRSIEAHKETQCF
V: TRBV6-2/TRBV6-3
D: NA
size: NA
J: TRBJ2-5

DNA: TGCACCAGCAGCCAAGACACAGAAGGCAATCAGCCCCAGCATTTT
CDR3: CTSSQDTEGNQPQHF
V: TRBV1
D: NA
size: NA
J: TRBJ1-5

DNA: TGCAGTGCTAGGACTCCAGGGGCGTTATATGGCTACACCTTC
CDR3: CSARTPGALYGYTF
V: TRBV20-1
D: NA
size: few
J: TRBJ1-2

DNA: TGTGCCAGCAGCTCCCCCTCCCCTAGCACAGATACGCAGTATTTT
CDR3: CASSSPSPSTDTQYF
V: TRBV11-3
D: NA
size: NA
J: TRBJ2-3

DNA: TGTGCCAGCAGACAGGGGGCGCGGCCCCAGCATTTT
CDR3: CASRQGARPQHF
V: TRBV2
D: TRBD1
size: NA
J: TRBJ1-5

DNA: TGTGCCACCAGTGATTTGAGGGGCGGAGAGACCCAGTACTTC
CDR3: CATSDLRGGETQYF
V: TRBV24-1
D: NA
size: NA
J: TRBJ2-5

DNA: TGCGCCAGCAGTGAGTTGGCTAGCGGGGGCCGAGATACGCAGTATTTT
CDR3: CASSELASGGRDTQYF
V: TRBV10-1
D: TRBD2
size: NA
J: TRBJ2-3

DNA: TGTGCCAGCAGCTATAGAATAGGGCAGGCGAGGGAGACCCAGTACTTC
CDR3: CASSYRIGQARETQYF
V: TRBV7-8
D: NA
size: NA
J: TRBJ2-5

DNA: TGTGCCAGCAGTTTTTACCGGGAACCACAAGAGACCCAGTACTTC
CDR3: CASSFYREPQETQYF
V: TRBV6-5
D: NA
size: few
J: TRBJ2-5

DNA: TGTGCCTGGAGTGTACAGGGGAATTCACCCCTCCACTTT
CDR3: CAWSVQGNSPLHF
V: TRBV30
D: TRBD1
size: few
J: TRBJ1-6

DNA: TGTGCCACCAGTGACGTAGCGGGGGGTCCCTCCTACGAGCAGTACTTC
CDR3: CATSDVAGGPSYEQYF
V: TRBV24-1
D: TRBD2
size: once
J: TRBJ2-7

DNA: TGCAGTGTGGGGCGGGGGGGGCCCCGAGAGACCCAGTACTTC
CDR3: CSVGRGGPRETQYF
V: TRBV20-1
D: TRBD2
size: NA
J: TRBJ2-5

DNA: TGTGCCATCTCAGGGGCATCTGGAAACACCATATATTTT
CDR3: CAISGASGNTIYF
V: TRBV10-3
D: NA
size: NA
J: TRBJ1-3

DNA: TGTGCCAGCAGTCCGGGACGGTCGAACACTGAAGCTTTCTTT
CDR3: CASSPGRSNTEAFF
V: TRBV6-1
D: NA
size: NA
J: TRBJ1-1

DNA: TGCGCCAGCAGTCACCCCGGGACAGGGAAGGATGGCTACACCTTC
CDR3: CASSHPGTGKDGYTF
V: TRBV23-1
D: TRBD1
size: NA
J: TRBJ1-2

DNA: TGTGCCAGCCAAGACAGGGTAGGAAGACCCCTCCACTTT
CDR3: CASQDRVGRPLHF
V: TRBV19
D: TRBD1
size: NA
J: TRBJ1-6

DNA: TGCAGTGCTGGGGATTGGGGGGGCCGAGCAGATACGCAGTATTTT
CDR3: CSAGDWGGRADTQYF
V: TRBV20-1
D: NA
size: NA
J: TRBJ2-3

DNA: TGTGCCAGCAGGCGATCTAGCGGGGGGCCCAGCCAAGAGACCCAGTACTTC
CDR3: CASRRSSGGPSQETQYF
V: TRBV2
D: TRBD2
size: NA
J: TRBJ2-5

DNA: TGTGCCAGCAGTGAAAGGCCAGTTGGCAATCAGCCCCAGCATTTT
CDR3: CASSERPVGNQPQHF
V: TRBV6-1
D: NA
size: NA
J: TRBJ1-5

DNA: TGTGCCAGCAGTGGCCCGGGCCAAGAGACCCAGTACTTC
CDR3: CASSGPGQETQYF
V: TRBV2
D: NA
size: NA
J: TRBJ2-5

DNA: TGTGCCAGCAGTACCCCCCTGGGCCCTGAAGCTTTCTTT
CDR3: CASSTPLGPEAFF
V: TRBV6-1
D: NA
size: NA
J: TRBJ1-1

DNA: TGTGCCAGCAGCTTAGCGCTAACGGGCAGGACCAACTATGGCTACACCTTC
CDR3: CASSLALTGRTNYGYTF
V: TRBV7-9
D: NA
size: NA
J: TRBJ1-2

DNA: TGTGCCAGCAGTGAACCGGGACCGGCGAGAGGCTATGGCTACACCTTC
CDR3: CASSEPGPARGYGYTF
V: TRBV6-1
D: NA
size: few
J: TRBJ1-2

DNA: TGTGCCAGCAGTTACCTGACAGGGGCCTTTGGCTACACCTTC
CDR3: CASSYLTGAFGYTF
V: TRBV6-5
D: TRBD1
size: NA
J: TRBJ1-2

DNA: TGTGCCAGCACCCAGCGAGTGGCTAACTATGGCTACACCTTC
CDR3: CASTQRVANYGYTF
V: TRBV12-3/TRBV12-4
D: NA
size: NA
J: TRBJ1-2

DNA: TGCAGTGCTAGGGATGGAGGGGCGGGGACAGCCGCGAATTCACCCCTCCACTTT
CDR3: CSARDGGAGTAANSPLHF
V: TRBV20-1
D: TRBD1
size: NA
J: TRBJ1-6

DNA: TGTGCCTCTCGGGAGCGGGGACGCACAGATACGCAGTATTTT
CDR3: CASRERGRTDTQYF
V: TRBV19
D: TRBD2
size: NA
J: TRBJ2-3

DNA: TGTGCCAGCACCTCCGCGGGCTCCTACAATGAGCAGTTCTTC
CDR3: CASTSAGSYNEQFF
V: TRBV11-2
D: NA
size: NA
J: TRBJ2-1

DNA: TGTGCCAGCAGCCAAGATGGGCGGAAACAAGAGGCCCAGTACTTC
CDR3: CASSQDGRKQEAQYF
V: TRBV4-2
D: NA
size: NA
J: TRBJ2-5

DNA: TGTGCCAGCAGCTTGGGGGGGGGCTTGGAGACCCAGTACTTC
CDR3: CASSLGGGLETQYF
V: TRBV7-6
D: NA
size: few
J: TRBJ2-5

DNA: TGTGCCAGCAGCTACAGCGGGGGGCTGTTGGAGCAGTACTTC
CDR3: CASSYSGGLLEQYF
V: TRBV7-6
D: TRBD2
size: NA
J: TRBJ2-7

DNA: TGTGCCAGCAGCTTACTGGGCGGTATCCGCGGCTACACCTTC
CDR3: CASSLLGGIRGYTF
V: TRBV7-2
D: NA
size: few
J: TRBJ1-2

DNA: TGCGCCAGCAGCTTGGGGGCGGGACTAGCCCAAAGCACAGATACGCAGTATTTT
CDR3: CASSLGAGLAQSTDTQYF
V: TRBV5-1
D: TRBD2
size: NA
J: TRBJ2-3

DNA: TGTGCCAGCAGTTCGGGTCTTAGGGCGCAGCCCCAGCATTTT
CDR3: CASSSGLRAQPQHF
V: TRBV6-5
D: NA
size: NA
J: TRBJ1-5

DNA: TGTGCCAGCAGCAAAACAGGGGCGAACACTGAAGCTTTCTTT
CDR3: CASSKTGANTEAFF
V: TRBV21-1
D: NA
size: NA
J: TRBJ1-1

DNA: TGTGCCAGCAGTCACAGGGGAAATTCACCCCTCCACTTT
CDR3: CASSHRGNSPLHF
V: TRBV27
D: TRBD1
size: few
J: TRBJ1-6

DNA: TGTGCCAGCAGTTACTCGGAGCTGGCCAAAAACATTCAGTACTTC
CDR3: CASSYSELAKNIQYF
V: TRBV6-5
D: NA
size: few
J: TRBJ2-4

DNA: TGTGCCAGCAGTGAAGCGCAGGCAGGGTATAGTCAGCCCCAGCATTTT
CDR3: CASSEAQAGYSQPQHF
V: TRBV2
D: NA
size: few
J: TRBJ1-5

DNA: TGTGCCAGCAGTCCGGTTCGGGGACAGGGGGTTGACGGCTACACCTTC
CDR3: CASSPVRGQGVDGYTF
V: TRBV2
D: TRBD1
size: NA
J: TRBJ1-2

DNA: TGTGCCAGCTCTCCCGGGGGGAACTATGGCTACACCTTC
CDR3: CASSPGGNYGYTF
V: TRBV18
D: NA
size: NA
J: TRBJ1-2

DNA: TGTGCCAGCAGTGAAGGGGCAACGGGGGCCCCCTACGAGCAGTACTTC
CDR3: CASSEGATGAPYEQYF
V: TRBV25-1
D: NA
size: NA
J: TRBJ2-7

DNA: TGCGCCAGCAGTGAGTCCGGGGCAGGGCGGCGAACTGAAGCTTTCTTT
CDR3: CASSESGAGRRTEAFF
V: TRBV10-1
D: NA
size: NA
J: TRBJ1-1

DNA: TGTGCCAGCAGGGACAAGCAGTACACTGAAGCTTTCTTT
CDR3: CASRDKQYTEAFF
V: TRBV6-1
D: NA
size: NA
J: TRBJ1-1

DNA: TGTGCTAGTGGTTTGGTACTAAGCTCCTACAATGAGCAGTTCTTC
CDR3: CASGLVLSSYNEQFF
V: TRBV12-5
D: NA
size: few
J: TRBJ2-1

DNA: TGTGCTAGTCAGGGCATGAATCAGCCCCAGCATTTT
CDR3: CASQGMNQPQHF
V: TRBV12-5
D: NA
size: few
J: TRBJ1-5

DNA: TGTGCCAGCAGCTTAGCGCATGGGACGGGGGAAAAACTGTTTTTT
CDR3: CASSLAHGTGEKLFF
V: TRBV7-6
D: NA
size: NA
J: TRBJ1-4